Listed below are T cell receptor beta chains from one sample, sequenced in a study of early T cells in non-severe SARS-CoV-2 infection. MiXCR, run by TCRdb on the 5' RACE reads, gives a single entry per CDR3 protein. This repertoire shows about 30,000 distinct CDR3 sequences, approximately 5.9% found once; its top ten account for around 6.8%. Sample: whole blood. The origin of the receptors is an adult who was a healthcare worker with PCR-confirmed SARS-CoV-2 infection or an uninfected control (not recorded which). Each CDR3 is given without its conserved first and last residue.

TRBV20-1 | SAGTGIYEQY
TRBV5-6 | ASSLRQGNTEAF
TRBV20-1 | SATNNTDTQY
TRBV7-9 | ASSPRLAGVTDTQY
TRBV27 | ASRPGLRPLSDTQY
TRBV7-9 | ASSYILTDGRDPAKNIQY
TRBV7-8 | ASAEQGASTEAF
TRBV3-1 | ASSRGTSGKSSYEQY
TRBV20-1 | SARSAGRVDGYT
TRBV14 | ASSPRVYTEAF
TRBV12-3/TRBV12-4 | ASSSYQGVLTDTQY
TRBV5-1 | ASSDAGALTEAF
TRBV15 | ATSSWPQGTQY
TRBV12-3/TRBV12-4 | ASSSSRTAYEQY
TRBV20-1 | SIPGSGSSYNEQF
TRBV20-1 | SADRGTPTDGYT
TRBV27 | ASSLRRGPTSGRVTDTQY
TRBV4-2 | ASSQETGAGELF
TRBV7-7 | ASSFDRTGGETQY
TRBV7-7 | ASSPVNTGELF
TRBV19 | ASCSLAGGRGTGELF
TRBV7-9 | ASSRVGGMRYNEQF
TRBV5-1 | ASSLGTGVRDNEQF
TRBV14 | ASSPDGGNTIY
TRBV20-1 | SARLQSPQTGHTPLSTQY
TRBV28 | ASSLLLRGPESMMGGYT
TRBV14 | ASSRSGRNIQY
TRBV2 | ASSVGTSGWLEQF
TRBV25-1 | ASSESGRASEKLF
TRBV6-4 | ASSVEVGTDTQY
TRBV3-1 | ASSPEWPSSYEQY
TRBV21-1 | ASSKGRKGTSGSQETQY
TRBV3-1 | ASSQATVGVASPRVGTDTQY
TRBV21-1 | AKSNLHGELF
TRBV29-1 | SVSGQGFGTQY
TRBV28 | ASRVAGGEGYT
TRBV2 | ASTLSAYLF
TRBV29-1 | SVEDNREGGETQY
TRBV20-1 | SASLDRNQPQH
TRBV9 | ASSVGFREIRP
TRBV28 | ASSGPRSGSSYEQY
TRBV9 | ASSVGGQSGELF
TRBV6-5 | ASSYQGGASIEQF
TRBV7-3 | ASSLFGAVGNEQF
TRBV11-2 | ASSPGQGLYGYT
TRBV11-2 | ASSLEPGQGFNEQF